Listed below are T cell receptor beta chains from one sample, sequenced in a study of T-cell memory formation after mild COVID-19. TCRdb analysed the 5' RACE reads with MiXCR anew, one entry per CDR3 protein. The table has roughly 300,000 distinct CDR3 sequences, 15% to 20% seen once; the top ten hold 23%. The sequencing input was PBMCs or a T cell subset sorted from them (not recorded which). These receptors originate from a man aged 18 to 29 who had mild COVID-19 (a few samples of this study predate the infection). Cell type and time point are not known. Each CDR3 is given with its conserved first and last residue. A D gene is named only where the DNA matches it firmly.

TRBV2	NA	TRBJ1-6	CASSEALSRNSPLHF
TRBV5-1	NA	TRBJ1-1	CASSLGVGALLRNTEAFF
TRBV4-1	TRBD2	TRBJ2-3	CASSQAAGVTDTQYF
TRBV20-1	NA	TRBJ1-2	CSASIYGYTF
TRBV2	NA	TRBJ1-1	CASSGVRDTEAFF
TRBV5-1	TRBD1	TRBJ2-1	CASSLAGDRGNEQFF
TRBV28	TRBD2	TRBJ2-1	CASRSGGADNEQFF
TRBV12-3/TRBV12-4	NA	TRBJ1-5	CASSRTGPNQPQHF
TRBV29-1	NA	TRBJ2-5	CSVRRKETQYF
TRBV4-3	TRBD1	TRBJ2-1	CASSASWGTGVDEQFF
TRBV28	NA	TRBJ2-2	CASSLRLSGELFF
TRBV5-6	TRBD1	TRBJ2-3	CASSWDRTGGTDTQYF
TRBV6-6	NA	TRBJ1-2	CASSYSNEYGYTF
TRBV4-3	NA	TRBJ2-2	CASSPLALDTGELFF
TRBV5-1	TRBD2	TRBJ2-3	CASSLFPSGGANTDTQYF
TRBV12-3/TRBV12-4	TRBD2	TRBJ2-3	CATSLAGGSTDTQYF
TRBV20-1	TRBD1	TRBJ2-7	CSAPPGTGVYEQYF
TRBV7-8	NA	TRBJ2-5	CASSSGLQETQYF
TRBV7-2	TRBD2	TRBJ2-7	CASSYLAGLYEQYF
TRBV7-6	NA	TRBJ2-1	CASSPSYNEQFF
TRBV6-5	NA	TRBJ1-1	CASRTPPSEAFF
TRBV7-8	TRBD1	TRBJ2-2	CASSTGGANTGELFF
TRBV5-4	NA	TRBJ2-3	CASTSSGTDTQYF
TRBV10-1	NA	TRBJ1-1	CASSGEANTEAFF
TRBV12-3/TRBV12-4	NA	TRBJ2-4	CASSLAGLEYIQYF
TRBV6-6	NA	TRBJ1-5	CASSYPSGEGEGQPQHF
TRBV5-5	NA	TRBJ1-4	CASSGLMTATNEKLFF
TRBV7-2	NA	TRBJ2-1	CASSLEGGYRFF
TRBV9	TRBD1	TRBJ1-2	CASSLGSDRGNGYTF
TRBV11-2	NA	TRBJ2-5	CASSFSGRGETQYF
TRBV7-3	NA	TRBJ1-6	CASSQGSSIPGSPLHF
TRBV9	NA	TRBJ2-7	CASSPSTDSYEQYF
TRBV5-6	TRBD1	TRBJ1-5	CASSLGRSNRGSNQPQHF
TRBV4-1	TRBD1	TRBJ2-7	CASSLLGGRNEQYF
TRBV5-4	NA	TRBJ2-4	CASSPSALAKNIQYF